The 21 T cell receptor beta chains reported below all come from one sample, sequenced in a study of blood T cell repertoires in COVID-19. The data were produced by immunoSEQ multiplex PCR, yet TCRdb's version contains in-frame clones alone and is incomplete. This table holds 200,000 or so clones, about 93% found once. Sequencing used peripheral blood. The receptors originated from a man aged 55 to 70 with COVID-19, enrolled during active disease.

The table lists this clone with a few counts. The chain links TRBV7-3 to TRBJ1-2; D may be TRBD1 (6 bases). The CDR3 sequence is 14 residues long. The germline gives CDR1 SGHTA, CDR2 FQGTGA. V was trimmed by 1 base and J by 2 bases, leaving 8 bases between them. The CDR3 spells CASSLSGGNYGYTF. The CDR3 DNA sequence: TGTGCCAGCAGCTTAAGTGGGGGCAACTATGGCTACACCTTC.

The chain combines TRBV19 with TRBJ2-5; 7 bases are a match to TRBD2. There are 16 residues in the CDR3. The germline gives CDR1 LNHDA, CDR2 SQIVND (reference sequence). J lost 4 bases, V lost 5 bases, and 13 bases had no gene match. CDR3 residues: CASSPTGLVPGETQYF. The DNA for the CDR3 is TGTGCCAGTAGTCCCACCGGACTAGTACCTGGAGAGACCCAGTACTTC.

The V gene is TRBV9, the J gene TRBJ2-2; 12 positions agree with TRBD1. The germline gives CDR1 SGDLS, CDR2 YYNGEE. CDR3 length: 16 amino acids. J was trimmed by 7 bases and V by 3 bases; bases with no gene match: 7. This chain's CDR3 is CASSGTGQGAFGELFF. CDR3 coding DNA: TGTGCCAGCAGCGGCACGGGACAGGGGGCTTTCGGGGAGCTGTTTTTT.

CDR3 region: CASSSSTAGELFF. The CDR3 nucleotides read TGTGCCAGCAGCTCCTCAACGGCCGGGGAGCTGTTTTTT. The chain combines TRBV11-3 with TRBJ2-2; D uncertain. The V gene's germline CDR1 is SGHNT and CDR2 YENEEA. V lost 4 bases and J 6 bases, leaving 9 bases between the germline ends. The CDR3 runs 13 residues.

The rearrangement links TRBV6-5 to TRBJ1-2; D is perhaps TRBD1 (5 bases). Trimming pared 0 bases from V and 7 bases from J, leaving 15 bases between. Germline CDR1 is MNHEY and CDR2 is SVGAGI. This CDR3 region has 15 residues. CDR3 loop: CASSYSNMGQGGYTF. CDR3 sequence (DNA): TGTGCCAGCAGTTACTCGAATATGGGGCAGGGTGGCTACACCTTC.

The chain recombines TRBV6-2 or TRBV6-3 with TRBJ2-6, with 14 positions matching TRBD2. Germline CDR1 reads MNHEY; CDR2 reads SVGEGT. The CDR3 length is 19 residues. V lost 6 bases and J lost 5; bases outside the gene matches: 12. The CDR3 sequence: CASSQPKGTSGSWANVLTF. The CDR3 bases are TGTGCCAGCAGCCAACCGAAAGGGACTAGCGGGAGTTGGGCCAACGTCCTGACTTTC.

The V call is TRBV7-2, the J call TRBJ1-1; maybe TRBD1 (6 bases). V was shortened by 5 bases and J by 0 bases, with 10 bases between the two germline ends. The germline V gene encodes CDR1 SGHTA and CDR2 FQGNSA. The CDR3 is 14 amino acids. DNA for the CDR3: TGTGCCAGCAGCCCAACAGGGTTGAACACTGAAGCTTTCTTT. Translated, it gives CASSPTGLNTEAFF.

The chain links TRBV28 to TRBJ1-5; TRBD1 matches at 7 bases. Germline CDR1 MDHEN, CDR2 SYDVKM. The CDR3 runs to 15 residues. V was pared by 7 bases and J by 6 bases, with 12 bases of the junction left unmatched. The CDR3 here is CASTSQGRISQPQHF. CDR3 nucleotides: TGTGCCAGCACTTCACAGGGGAGAATAAGTCAGCCCCAGCATTTT.

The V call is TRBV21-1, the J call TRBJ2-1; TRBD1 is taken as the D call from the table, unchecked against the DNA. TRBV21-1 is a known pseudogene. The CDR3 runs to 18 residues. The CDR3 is CASSKVGRDRTNYNEQFF. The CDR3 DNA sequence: TGTGCCAGCAGCAAAGTCGGGCGGGACAGGACTAATTACAATGAGCAGTTCTTC.

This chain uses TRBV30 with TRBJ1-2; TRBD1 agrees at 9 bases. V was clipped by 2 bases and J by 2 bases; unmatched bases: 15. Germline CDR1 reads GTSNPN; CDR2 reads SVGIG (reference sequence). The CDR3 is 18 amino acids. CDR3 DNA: TGTGCCTGGAGTACCCACGGACAGGGGACCAAACCGAACTATGGCTACACCTTC. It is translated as CAWSTHGQGTKPNYGYTF.

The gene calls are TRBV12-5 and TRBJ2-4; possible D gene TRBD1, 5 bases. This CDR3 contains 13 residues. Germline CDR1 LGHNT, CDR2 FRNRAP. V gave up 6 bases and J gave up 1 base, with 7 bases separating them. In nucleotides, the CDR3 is TGTGCTAGTGGACAGGAGGCCAAAAACATTCAGTACTTC. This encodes CASGQEAKNIQYF.

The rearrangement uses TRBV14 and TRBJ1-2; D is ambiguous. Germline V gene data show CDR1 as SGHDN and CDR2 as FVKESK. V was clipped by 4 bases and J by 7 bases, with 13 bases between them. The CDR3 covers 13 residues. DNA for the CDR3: TGTGCCAGCAGCCTAAACCGACGAGGTGGCTACACCTTC. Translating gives CASSLNRRGGYTF.

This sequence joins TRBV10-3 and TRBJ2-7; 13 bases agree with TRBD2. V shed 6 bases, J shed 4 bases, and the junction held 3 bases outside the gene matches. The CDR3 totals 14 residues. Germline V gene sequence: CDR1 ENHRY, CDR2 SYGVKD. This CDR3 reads CAIRMTSGGYEQYF. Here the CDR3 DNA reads TGTGCCATCAGAATGACTAGCGGGGGGTACGAGCAGTACTTC.

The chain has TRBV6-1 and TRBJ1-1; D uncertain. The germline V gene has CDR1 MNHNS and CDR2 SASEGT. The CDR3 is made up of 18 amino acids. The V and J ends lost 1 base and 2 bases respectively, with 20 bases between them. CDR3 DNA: TGTGCCAGCAGTGAAGAGATTGGGCACGCTCTTTTCAACACTGAAGCTTTCTTT. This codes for CASSEEIGHALFNTEAFF.

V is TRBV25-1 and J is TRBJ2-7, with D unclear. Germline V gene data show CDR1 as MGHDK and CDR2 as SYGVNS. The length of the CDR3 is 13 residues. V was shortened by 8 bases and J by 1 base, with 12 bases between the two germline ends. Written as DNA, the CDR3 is TGTGCCAGCGCCAGTGGCAGTTCCTACGAGCAGTACTTC. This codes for CASASGSSYEQYF.

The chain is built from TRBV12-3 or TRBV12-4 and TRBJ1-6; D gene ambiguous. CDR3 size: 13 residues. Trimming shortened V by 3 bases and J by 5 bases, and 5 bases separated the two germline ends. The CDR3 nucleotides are TGTGCCAGCAGTTTCTTAAATAATTCACCCCTCCACTTT. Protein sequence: CASSFLNNSPLHF.

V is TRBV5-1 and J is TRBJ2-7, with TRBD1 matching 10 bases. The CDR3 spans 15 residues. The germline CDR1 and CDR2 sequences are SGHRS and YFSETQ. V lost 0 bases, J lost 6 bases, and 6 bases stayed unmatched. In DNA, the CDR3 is TGCGCCAGCAGCTTGGCCGGGACAGGGGATAGCGAGCAGTACTTC. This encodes CASSLAGTGDSEQYF.

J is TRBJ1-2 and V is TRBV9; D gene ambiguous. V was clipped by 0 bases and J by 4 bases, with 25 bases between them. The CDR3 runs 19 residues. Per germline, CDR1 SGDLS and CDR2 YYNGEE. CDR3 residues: CASSVGLSGEPLDSYGYTF. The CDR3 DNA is TGTGCCAGCAGCGTAGGGCTATCGGGAGAGCCCCTGGATTCCTATGGCTACACCTTC.

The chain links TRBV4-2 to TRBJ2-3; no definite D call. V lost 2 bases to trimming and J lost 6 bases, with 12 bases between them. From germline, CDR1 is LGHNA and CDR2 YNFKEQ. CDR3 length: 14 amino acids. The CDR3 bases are TGTGCCAGCAGCCAAACTCCCCCCTACGATACGCAGTATTTT. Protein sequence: CASSQTPPYDTQYF.

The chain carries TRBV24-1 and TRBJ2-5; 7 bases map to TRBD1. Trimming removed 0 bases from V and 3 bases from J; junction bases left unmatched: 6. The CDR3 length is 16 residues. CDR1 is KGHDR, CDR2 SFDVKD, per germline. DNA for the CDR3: TGTGCCACCAGTGATTTGCAACGGCAGGGGGAAGAGACCCAGTACTTC. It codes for CATSDLQRQGEETQYF.

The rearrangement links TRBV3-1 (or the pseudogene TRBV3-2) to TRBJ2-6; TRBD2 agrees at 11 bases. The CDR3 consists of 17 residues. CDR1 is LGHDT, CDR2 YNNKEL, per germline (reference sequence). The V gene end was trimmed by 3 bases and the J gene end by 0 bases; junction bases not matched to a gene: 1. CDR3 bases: TGTGCCAGCAGCCAGGGACTAGCGGACTCTGGGGCCAACGTCCTGACTTTC. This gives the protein CASSQGLADSGANVLTF.